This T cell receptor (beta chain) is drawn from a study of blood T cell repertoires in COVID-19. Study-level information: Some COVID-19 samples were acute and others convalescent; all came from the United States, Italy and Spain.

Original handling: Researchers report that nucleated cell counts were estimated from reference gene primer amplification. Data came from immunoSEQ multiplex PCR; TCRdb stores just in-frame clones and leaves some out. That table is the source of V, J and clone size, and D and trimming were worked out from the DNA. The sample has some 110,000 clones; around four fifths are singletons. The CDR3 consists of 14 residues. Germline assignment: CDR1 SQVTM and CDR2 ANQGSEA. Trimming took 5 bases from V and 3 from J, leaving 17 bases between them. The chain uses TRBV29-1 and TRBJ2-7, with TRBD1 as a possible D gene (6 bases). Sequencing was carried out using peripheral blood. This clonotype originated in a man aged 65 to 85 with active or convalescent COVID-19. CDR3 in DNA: TGCAGCGTTATACAGGGATCAGGATTCTACGAGCAGTACTTC. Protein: CSVIQGSGFYEQYF.